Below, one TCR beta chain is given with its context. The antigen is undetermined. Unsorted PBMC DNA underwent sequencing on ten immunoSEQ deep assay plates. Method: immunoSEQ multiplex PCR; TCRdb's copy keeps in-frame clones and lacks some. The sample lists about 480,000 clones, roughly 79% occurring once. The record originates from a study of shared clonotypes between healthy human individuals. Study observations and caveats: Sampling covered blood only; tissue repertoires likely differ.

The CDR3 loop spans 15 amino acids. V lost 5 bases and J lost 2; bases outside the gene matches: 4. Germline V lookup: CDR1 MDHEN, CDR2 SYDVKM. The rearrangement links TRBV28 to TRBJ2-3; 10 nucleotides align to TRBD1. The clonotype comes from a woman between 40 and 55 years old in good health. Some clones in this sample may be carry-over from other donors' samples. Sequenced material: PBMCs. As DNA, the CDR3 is TGTGCCAGCAGTCAGACAGGGGGCATCACAGATACGCAGTATTTT. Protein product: CASSQTGGITDTQYF.